The 8 T cell receptor beta chains below come from one sample, sequenced in a study of T cell responses to AZD1222 COVID-19 vaccine. Here immunoSEQ multiplex PCR was the method, and the copy in TCRdb shows in-frame clones only, minus some. The data contain around 75,000 clones, 88% of them singletons. The sample was peripheral blood, taken 28 days after the second dose of the MenACWY control vaccine. These TCRs come from an adult who received the MenACWY meningococcal vaccine as a control.

The chain is built from TRBV24-1 and TRBJ2-2; the D is unclear. Germline V gene sequence: CDR1 KGHDR, CDR2 SFDVKD. With 0 bases removed from V and 4 bases from J, the gap between germline ends came to 5 bases. The CDR3 runs 14 residues. The CDR3 region is CATSDLRTTGELFF. DNA of the CDR3: TGTGCCACCAGTGATTTGCGCACCACCGGGGAGCTGTTTTTT.

This chain links TRBV6-5 with TRBJ1-1; D gene ambiguous. The CDR3 totals 11 residues. CDR1 MNHEY and CDR2 SVGAGI come from the germline V gene. V lost 7 bases and J lost 1, with 4 bases in between. CDR3 in amino acids: CASTGNTEAFF. The CDR3 DNA reads TGTGCCAGCACTGGGAACACTGAAGCTTTCTTT.

This clone has a handful of counts. The rearrangement uses TRBV7-2 and TRBJ2-3; 10 bases fit TRBD2. The CDR3 is 15 residues long. Trimming at V came to 1 base and at J to 7 bases, leaving 5 bases not matched to a gene. Germline loops: CDR1 SGHTA, CDR2 FQGNSA. The CDR3 reads CASSLVGTSAHTQYF. The CDR3 DNA reads as TGTGCCAGCAGCTTAGTAGGGACTAGCGCTCATACGCAGTATTTT.

This rearrangement joins TRBV7-2 to TRBJ2-7, with unresolved D. Germline V lookup: CDR1 SGHTA, CDR2 FQGNSA. The CDR3 covers 12 residues. The V end was cut by 5 bases, the J end by 1 base, with 6 bases between. DNA for the CDR3: TGTGCCAGCAGCACCGATTCCTACGAGCAGTACTTC. It encodes CASSTDSYEQYF.

The chain carries TRBV19 and TRBJ2-3; D is unclear. The ends were cut back, 4 bases at V and 6 bases at J, with 11 bases in the middle. This CDR3 region has 13 residues. Germline CDR1 is LNHDA and CDR2 is SQIVND (reference sequence). The CDR3 bases are TGTGCCAGTAGTAGGGTCCCCGGGGATACGCAGTATTTT. Protein: CASSRVPGDTQYF.

This chain uses TRBV5-1 with TRBJ2-7; D is perhaps TRBD1 (6 bases). The CDR3 extends over 14 amino acids. The V end was cut by 1 base, the J end by 0 bases, with 8 bases between. The V gene's germline CDR1 is SGHRS and CDR2 YFSETQ. The CDR3 DNA reads as TGCGCCAGCAGCTTGACAGGGTTCTCCTACGAGCAGTACTTC. It encodes CASSLTGFSYEQYF.

The rearrangement uses TRBV7-9 and TRBJ2-6; D ambiguous. CDR1 and CDR2 (germline): SEHNR, FQNEAQ (reference sequence). The CDR3 has 16 residues. V gave up 3 bases and J gave up 1 base, with 10 bases separating them. The CDR3 nucleotides read TGTGCCAGCAGCTTCCTGACAACATCTGGGGCCAACGTCCTGACTTTC. It is translated as CASSFLTTSGANVLTF.

This clone appeared a single time. The genes are TRBV4-3 and TRBJ2-2, with D tentatively TRBD1 or TRBD2 (6 bases each). Germline lookup yields CDR1 LGHNA and CDR2 YSLEER. The CDR3 runs to 16 residues. Trimming removed 0 bases at V and 4 bases at J, with 12 bases between. CDR3: CASSQDSRGRTGELFF. The CDR3 DNA sequence: TGCGCCAGCAGCCAAGATAGTCGGGGGCGCACCGGGGAGCTGTTTTTT.